The 13 T cell receptor beta chains given below trace back to one sample, sequenced in a study of blood T cell repertoires in COVID-19. This table comes from immunoSEQ multiplex PCR, and its TCRdb copy is limited to in-frame clones, with some not included. The data hold about 330,000 clones, with roughly nine tenths observed a single time. The specimen was PBMCs or T cells enriched from blood (not recorded which). The receptors here all came from a woman aged 30 to 39 who had recovered from COVID-19.

V gene TRBV4-3 combines with J gene TRBJ2-6; D ambiguous. V was shortened by 3 bases and J by 3 bases, with 12 bases between the two germline ends. The germline CDR1 and CDR2 sequences are LGHNA and YSLEER. The CDR3 consists of 16 residues. This chain's CDR3 is CASSHTLGFGANVLTF. CDR3 DNA: TGCGCCAGCAGCCATACCCTGGGCTTTGGGGCCAACGTCCTGACTTTC.

The genes are TRBV4-3 and TRBJ2-3; a possible D gene is TRBD1 (6 bases). This CDR3 has 17 residues. Germline CDR1 reads LGHNA; CDR2 reads YSLEER. The V end lost 0 bases, the J end lost 5 bases, and 18 bases lay between the germline ends. CDR3 in DNA: TGCGCCAGCAGCCAAGATGGGGGCAGGGTGGTTGGAGATACGCAGTATTTT. Protein: CASSQDGGRVVGDTQYF.

V and J are TRBV29-1 and TRBJ2-7; 8 bases line up with TRBD1. Losses at the gene ends were 6 bases for V and 5 bases for J; bases not matched to a gene: 9. This CDR3 region has 13 residues. CDR1 is SQVTM, CDR2 ANQGSEA, per germline. CDR3 nucleotide sequence: TGCAGCGTCTGCAACAGGGGGAAGGACGAGCAGTACTTC. As protein: CSVCNRGKDEQYF.

The J gene is TRBJ1-3, the V gene TRBV7-3, with D unresolved. The CDR3 spans 16 residues. In germline, CDR1 is SGHTA, CDR2 FQGTGA. The V end was cut by 3 bases, the J end by 1 base, with 13 bases between. The CDR3 loop reads CASSLGRGHSGNTIYF. The CDR3 DNA follows: TGTGCCAGCAGCTTGGGTCGAGGGCATTCTGGAAACACCATATATTTT. Looking up the rest from reference TRBV7-3 and TRBJ1-3 gives the full variable domain: GAGVSQTPSNKVTEKGKYVELRCDPISGHTALYWYRQSLGQGPEFLIYFQGTGAADDSGLPNDRFFAVRPEGSVSTLKIQRTERGDSAVYLCASSLGRGHSGNTIYFGEGSWLTVV.

This rearrangement joins TRBV7-9 to TRBJ1-2; TRBD1 agrees at 7 bases. V lost 5 bases to trimming and J lost 5 bases; unmatched junction nucleotides: 8. From germline, CDR1 is SEHNR and CDR2 FQNEAQ (reference sequence). The CDR3 is 14 residues long. The CDR3 region has the DNA TGTGCCAGCAGCCCCGGGACAGAAGTTTATGGCTACACCTTC. Translated: CASSPGTEVYGYTF.

CDR3 nucleotides: TGTGCCAGCATCCGCGCGGGTGCGAACACTGAAGCTTTCTTT. Its protein is CASIRAGANTEAFF. This chain uses TRBV28 with TRBJ1-1; unclear D gene. Trimming took off 7 bases at V and 1 base at J, with 13 bases between the two ends. In germline, CDR1 is MDHEN, CDR2 SYDVKM. The CDR3 runs 14 residues. The full variable domain, rest sourced from reference TRBV28 and TRBJ1-1, is DVKVTQSSRYLVKRTGEKVFLECVQDMDHENMFWYRQDPGLGLRLIYFSYDVKMKEKGDIPEGYSVSREKKERFSLILESASTNQTSMYLCASIRAGANTEAFFGQGTRLTVV.

This clone has more than one count but fewer than ten. The rearrangement links TRBV28 to TRBJ1-5, with 7 nucleotides matching TRBD1. Unmatched junction bases numbered 17, after V lost 5 bases and J lost 13 bases. The length of the CDR3 is 15 residues. Germline lookup yields CDR1 MDHEN and CDR2 SYDVKM. The CDR3 DNA sequence: TGTGCCAGCAGTCCGCCTACAGGGGTAGCGCCTCAGCAGCATTTT. Amino acids: CASSPPTGVAPQQHF. Full variable domain (rest looked up from reference TRBV28 and TRBJ1-5): DVKVTQSSRYLVKRTGEKVFLECVQDMDHENMFWYRQDPGLGLRLIYFSYDVKMKEKGDIPEGYSVSREKKERFSLILESASTNQTSMYLCASSPPTGVAPQQHFGDGTRLSIL.

This chain joins TRBV28 and TRBJ1-2; 10 positions agree with TRBD1. The CDR3 runs to 14 residues. CDR1 MDHEN and CDR2 SYDVKM come from the germline V gene. J gave up 2 bases and V 5 bases, and 2 bases lay outside the gene matches. This CDR3 is CASSQGQGNYGYTF. CDR3 sequence (DNA): TGTGCCAGCAGTCAGGGACAGGGGAACTATGGCTACACCTTC.

CDR3 bases: TGTGCCAGCAGCCCCGGGAGTGACCCCCGCACAGATACGCAGTATTTT. It yields the protein CASSPGSDPRTDTQYF. The rearrangement joins TRBV7-3 to TRBJ2-3; tentative D call: TRBD2 (6 bases). Trimming removed 5 bases from V and 1 base from J, with 16 bases in between. Germline V CDR1 and CDR2: SGHTA, FQGTGA. The CDR3 length is 16 residues.

This clone was observed a single time. This chain connects TRBV5-1 to TRBJ2-7, with D hard to call. V was cut by 3 bases and J by 0 bases, with 7 bases left in between. The CDR3 loop spans 13 amino acids. The germline gives CDR1 SGHRS, CDR2 YFSETQ. The CDR3 sequence: CASSYSGSYEQYF. Written as DNA, the CDR3 is TGCGCCAGCAGCTATAGTGGCTCCTACGAGCAGTACTTC.

The gene calls are TRBV19 and TRBJ1-5; D unresolved. From germline, CDR1 is LNHDA and CDR2 SQIVND (reference sequence). With 0 bases removed from V and 7 bases from J, the gap between germline ends came to 7 bases. This CDR3 has 13 amino acids. The CDR3 loop is CASSIERYQPQHF. CDR3 coding DNA: TGTGCCAGTAGTATAGAGCGGTACCAGCCCCAGCATTTT. Together with reference TRBV19 and TRBJ1-5, the CDR3 gives the full variable domain: DGGITQSPKYLFRKEGQNVTLSCEQNLNHDAMYWYRQDPGQGLRLIYYSQIVNDFQKGDIAEGYSVSREKKESFPLTVTSAQKNPTAFYLCASSIERYQPQHFGDGTRLSIL.

The V and J genes are TRBV3-1 (or the pseudogene TRBV3-2) and TRBJ2-1, with D tentatively TRBD2 (7 bases). Germline CDR1 LGHDT, CDR2 YNNKEL (reference sequence). The V end was cut by 1 base, the J end by 8 bases, with 21 bases between. The CDR3 extends over 17 amino acids. Written as DNA, the CDR3 is TGTGCCAGCAGCCAAGTTCTTTTGGGGGGGCCTCGGCATGAGCAGTTCTTC. Amino acids: CASSQVLLGGPRHEQFF.

J is TRBJ1-1 and V is TRBV11-2, with 8 bases identical to TRBD1. J gave up 4 bases and V 7 bases, and 8 bases lay outside the gene matches. The CDR3 covers 14 residues. CDR1 is SGHAT, CDR2 FQNNGV, per germline. The chain's CDR3 is CASMQGAGRTEAFF. DNA of the CDR3: TGTGCCAGCATGCAGGGGGCTGGACGCACTGAAGCTTTCTTT.